This paragraph reports one T cell receptor beta chain. Its antigen is still unknown. No base quality values were provided; no much bigger clone lies one nucleotide off. The time point label for this specimen denotes: cycle 1 day 1 (C1D1), immediately before nivolumab initiation. Relapse after autologous stem cell transplantation had occurred in all trial patients, and cohorts A, B and C were distinguished by prior brentuximab vedotin exposure. The trial cohort included 50 to 60 patients with relapsed/refractory classical Hodgkin lymphoma, and each patient had a best overall response of complete response, partial response or progressive disease. Single-agent nivolumab was administered to trial patients in the multi-cohort phase II CheckMate 205 trial. An independent review committee assessed best overall response by applying the 2007 International Working Group response criteria. Trial PBMCs were collected immediately before nivolumab initiation (C1D1) and during therapy at cycle 2 day 1 and cycle 4 day 1. Peripheral blood was collected in 8 mL Vacutainer Cell Preparation Tubes, from which PBMCs were isolated by centrifugation and then cryopreserved.

The Qiagen DNeasy kit was used to extract genomic DNA both from unsorted PBMCs and from the negatively selected CD4+ and CD8+ fractions. Using primers that anneal to V and J segments, immunoSEQ multiplex PCR amplified the TCR beta CDR3 regions. A synthetic immune receptor repertoire was used to minimize amplification bias, and remaining bias was computationally removed after sequencing. The paper's data handling went like this. Custom Python scripts were used to quantify repertoire diversity as the Shannon entropy index. Unsorted, CD4+ and CD8+ repertoires were analyzed separately, except for combined analyses in which CD4+ and CD8+ sequences were merged in silico. A clone counted as expanded when the clone's frequency after treatment rose at least 2-fold relative to C1D1, and clones undetected at baseline were given a pseudocount of 0.5. Clones with 0 or 1 copy at C1D1 were classified as singleton clones, and clones with 2 or more copies were classified as non-singleton clones. By matching protein sequences in sorted samples from the same patient, clones expanded in unsorted samples were annotated as CD4+, CD8+ or unknown. Wilcoxon tests were applied to paired samples to test diversity changes from C1D1 to C4D1. TCRdb mirrors the immuneACCESS table, restricted to in-frame sequences. Some clones are absent from its copies; in checked studies, under half trace to an unresolved V gene, and the reason for the others is unknown. For V, J and clone size, that table is used; D and trimming come from the DNA. The sample table shows roughly 55,000 clones, and around 85% are seen once. Roughly 15% of the sample belongs to the ten largest clones.

The junction carries 13 bases between V and J, which are trimmed by 0 bases and 8 bases respectively. The CDR3 contains 14 residues, cysteine and phenylalanine counted. Just CDR3 DNA is preserved here, 42 bases in frame from base 1. CDR1 and CDR2 were assigned from the germline V gene as SGHTA and FQGNSA. These data come from a study of PD-1 blockade in classical Hodgkin lymphoma (dated by TCRdb to about 2020). For the wider study: Nivolumab dosing was 3 mg/kg intravenously every 2 weeks, continuing until either disease progression or unacceptable toxicity. The study used CyTOF and TCR beta sequencing to define a peripheral blood immune signature of response to PD-1 blockade in classical Hodgkin lymphoma. On the study overall, not on this receptor specifically: A significant rise by C4D1 was seen in CD4+ but not CD8+ TCR diversity (p=0.0027 vs p=0.16), with the rise being most apparent in complete responders (p=0.02). Among trial patients, those achieving complete response had baseline diversity similar to that of newly diagnosed patients, while diversity was significantly lower in partial responders and progressors. Diversity was lower in patients who began nivolumab less than 1 year after ASCT, so these patients were left out of later analyses to avoid confounding by immune reconstitution. Newly diagnosed patients were reported to have lower baseline TCR diversity than healthy donors, and relapsed/refractory patients were reported to have lower baseline TCR diversity still. The study was limited to a single clinical trial cohort, and causes of repertoire differences, possibly disease activity or prior therapy, remained undefined.

This TCR derives from a human donor with classical Hodgkin lymphoma. The chain links TRBV7-2 with TRBJ1-2, and perhaps TRBD1 as D gene, on 5 matching bases. The sequences come from peripheral blood mononuclear cells (PBMCs), collected at baseline. In nucleotide form, the sequence is TGTGCCAGCAGCTTAGCTGGGGGTGTGGGAGGCTACACCTTC. This codes for CASSLAGGVGGYTF. This CDR3, with the reference TRBV7-2 and TRBJ1-2 proteins standing in past its ends, gives the full variable domain GAGVSQSPSNKVTEKGKDVELRCDPISGHTALYWYRQSLGQGLEFLIYFQGNSAPDKSGLPSDRFSAERTGGSVSTLTIQRTQQEDSAVYLCASSLAGGVGGYTFGSGTRLTVV.